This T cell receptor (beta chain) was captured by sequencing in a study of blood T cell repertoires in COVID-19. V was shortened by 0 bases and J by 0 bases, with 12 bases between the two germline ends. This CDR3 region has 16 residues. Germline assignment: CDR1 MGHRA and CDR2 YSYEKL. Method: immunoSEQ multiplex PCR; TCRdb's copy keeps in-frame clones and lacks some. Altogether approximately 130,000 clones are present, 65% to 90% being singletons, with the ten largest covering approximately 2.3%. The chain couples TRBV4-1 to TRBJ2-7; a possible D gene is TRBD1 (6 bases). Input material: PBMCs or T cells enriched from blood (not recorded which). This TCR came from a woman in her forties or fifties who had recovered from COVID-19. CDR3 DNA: TGCGCCAGCAGCCAAGATACGGCAGGGGCCTCCTACGAGCAGTACTTC. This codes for CASSQDTAGASYEQYF.